These 25 T cell receptor beta chains came from one sample sequenced in a study of blood T cells in healthy people across ages. Primers used in a second PCR of about 7 to 12 cycles were a sample-barcoded 5' primer and a J-beta primer mix. From the 5' RACE reads, TCRdb called clonotypes with MiXCR, one entry per CDR3 protein. The sample carries some 690,000 distinct CDR3 sequences, about 24% recorded once. The sample comprised blood. The receptors derive from a man between 65 and 85 years old in good health.

The sample holds a few counts of this clonotype. The rearrangement uses TRBV7-2 and TRBJ2-4; D might be TRBD2 (6 bases). The V end was cut by 5 bases, the J end by 6 bases, with 14 bases between. CDR1 and CDR2 from the germline V gene are SGHTA and FQGNSA. This CDR3 is 14 amino acids long. The DNA for the CDR3 is TGTGCCAGCAGCACAGGTATCGGGGGAAACATTCAGTACTTC. This codes for CASSTGIGGNIQYF.

This clonotype was observed a handful of times. This chain uses TRBV7-7 with TRBJ2-5; D uncertain. The CDR3 length is 14 residues. Per the germline V gene, CDR1 is SSHAT and CDR2 is FNYEAQ (reference sequence). V lost 1 base, J lost 4 bases, and 10 bases lay in between. This CDR3 reads CASSLGLLPETQYF. DNA for the CDR3: TGTGCCAGCAGCTTAGGGTTGCTACCAGAGACCCAGTACTTC. The full variable domain, completed using reference TRBV7-7 and TRBJ2-5, is GAGVSQSPRYKVTKRGQDVTLRCDPISSHATLYWYQQALGQGPEFLTYFNYEAQPDKSGLPSDRFSAERPEGSISTLTIQRTEQRDSAMYRCASSLGLLPETQYFGPGTRLLVL.

J is TRBJ1-3 and V is TRBV3-1, with D maybe TRBD1 (6 bases). The CDR3 consists of 16 residues. The V gene's germline CDR1 is LGHDT and CDR2 YNNKEL (reference sequence). Between the trimmed V and J ends, which lost 0 bases and 6 bases, there was a span of 15 bases. CDR3 coding DNA: TGTGCCAGCAGCCAAGAAAACAGGGCGCAGTCAAACACCATATATTTT. Protein: CASSQENRAQSNTIYF.

This chain joins TRBV7-9 and TRBJ1-1; 8 bases match TRBD1. The germline CDR1 and CDR2 sequences are SEHNR and FQNEAQ (reference sequence). The CDR3 sequence is 17 residues long. V was pared by 5 bases and J by 3 bases, with 14 bases of the junction left unmatched. The CDR3 coding sequence is TGTGCCAGCAGCGCGACAGGGGCGGTTTGGTCGCACACTGAAGCTTTCTTT. Its translation is CASSATGAVWSHTEAFF. Complete variable domain (other parts from reference TRBV7-9 and TRBJ1-1): DTGVSQNPRHKITKRGQNVTFRCDPISEHNRLYWYRQTLGQGPEFLTYFQNEAQLEKSRLLSDRFSAERPKGSFSTLEIQRTEQGDSAMYLCASSATGAVWSHTEAFFGQGTRLTVV.

There are a few counts of this clonotype. The rearrangement links TRBV30 to TRBJ2-5, with no clear D. The CDR3 has 12 amino acids. Looked up from germline, CDR1 is GTSNPN and CDR2 is SVGIG (reference sequence). Trimming took 0 bases from V and 2 from J, leaving 4 bases between them. CDR3: CAWSVTQETQYF. The CDR3 bases are TGTGCCTGGAGTGTTACTCAAGAGACCCAGTACTTC.

This clonotype was recorded a few times. The chain recombines TRBV28 with TRBJ2-4; D gene uncertain. Germline V CDR1 and CDR2: MDHEN, SYDVKM. Trimming shortened V by 5 bases and J by 3 bases, and 8 bases separated the two germline ends. This CDR3 region has 13 residues. CDR3 nucleotides: TGTGCCAGCAGTCCGGCCAGCAAAAACATTCAGTACTTC. It is translated as CASSPASKNIQYF.

This clonotype was counted a few times. The chain has TRBV7-9 and TRBJ2-1, with D hard to call. CDR1 and CDR2 (germline): SEHNR, FQNEAQ (reference sequence). The CDR3 extends over 15 amino acids. The V end lost 5 bases, the J end lost 1 base, and 12 bases lay between the germline ends. CDR3 loop: CASSLDVKSYNEQFF. The CDR3, as DNA: TGTGCCAGCAGCCTAGATGTTAAGTCCTACAATGAGCAGTTCTTC.

As regards this clonotype: A junction boundary mismatches the germline segment, possibly from a read error. This chain uses TRBV3-1 with TRBJ1-5, with TRBD1 identical over 7 bases. This CDR3 region has 14 residues. The germline CDR1 and CDR2 sequences are LGHDT and YNNKEL (reference sequence). The CDR3 DNA sequence: TGTGCCAGCATCCAAGTGGCAGGGGGGCAGCCCCAGCATTTT. As protein: CASIQVAGGQPQHF.

The chain has TRBV28 and TRBJ2-7, with a weak D call TRBD1 (5 bases). The CDR3 consists of 16 residues. Between the trimmed V and J ends, which lost 3 bases and 0 bases, there was a span of 15 bases. Per germline, CDR1 MDHEN and CDR2 SYDVKM. This CDR3 is CASSLGQISFSYEQYF. For the CDR3, the DNA is TGTGCCAGCAGTTTGGGGCAGATCTCATTCTCCTACGAGCAGTACTTC.

V and J are TRBV6-6 and TRBJ2-3; 7 bases agree with TRBD2. The CDR3 is 14 amino acids. V gave up 2 bases and J gave up 7 bases; unmatched junction bases: 6. In germline, CDR1 is MNHNY, CDR2 SVGAGI (reference sequence). CDR3 sequence: CASSYGGSGYTQYF. Here the CDR3 DNA reads TGTGCCAGCAGTTACGGCGGGAGCGGATATACGCAGTATTTT.

The rearrangement uses TRBV12-3 or TRBV12-4 and TRBJ1-2, with a possible D match to TRBD1 (6 bases). The CDR3 contains 15 residues. V was clipped by 3 bases and J by 0 bases, with 11 bases between them. For the CDR3, the DNA is TGTGCCAGCAGTTTCGACAGGACACCTAACTATGGCTACACCTTC. Residues: CASSFDRTPNYGYTF.

This chain uses TRBV12-3 or TRBV12-4 with TRBJ2-2; D possibly corresponds to TRBD2 (6 bases). V lost 7 bases and J 1 base, leaving 13 bases between the germline ends. This CDR3 is built from 15 residues. The CDR3 loop is CASKAGTGNTGELFF. CDR3 coding DNA: TGTGCCAGCAAGGCTGGGACTGGGAACACCGGGGAGCTGTTTTTT.

The rearrangement joins TRBV7-2 to TRBJ2-4; the D is unclear. Per germline, CDR1 SGHTA and CDR2 FQGNSA. Trimming shortened V by 2 bases and J by 3 bases, and 14 bases separated the two germline ends. The CDR3 length is 16 residues. For the CDR3, the DNA is TGTGCCAGCAGCTTATTGTTTGATAAAGGCAAAAACATTCAGTACTTC. It encodes CASSLLFDKGKNIQYF.

In its sample, this clonotype was seen many times. The chain recombines TRBV7-9 with TRBJ1-1; D possibly corresponds to TRBD1 (5 bases). Trimming left V 3 bases short and J 10 bases short, with 12 bases between. Germline V gene lookup returns CDR1 SEHNR and CDR2 FQNEAQ (reference sequence). The CDR3 contains 12 residues. Written as DNA, the CDR3 is TGTGCCAGCAGCTTGGACGCTAGGGGAGCTTTCTTT. It encodes CASSLDARGAFF.

This clonotype occurred a few times. The chain has TRBV7-2 and TRBJ2-3; D gene unclear. There are 13 residues in the CDR3. From germline, CDR1 is SGHTA and CDR2 FQGNSA. The V and J ends lost 5 bases and 5 bases respectively, with 11 bases between them. The CDR3 DNA reads TGTGCCAGCAGCCCAAGAATGGGAGATACGCAGTATTTT. Residues: CASSPRMGDTQYF.

This clonotype has more than one count but fewer than ten. This chain links TRBV2 with TRBJ1-5, with D hard to call. The V end was cut by 6 bases, the J end by 0 bases, with 9 bases between. The CDR3 loop spans 14 amino acids. Per germline, CDR1 SNHLY and CDR2 FYNNEI. The CDR3 region is CASSLEYSNQPQHF. The CDR3 region has the DNA TGTGCCAGCAGCCTGGAGTATAGCAATCAGCCCCAGCATTTT.

V and J are TRBV29-1 and TRBJ2-7; 9 nucleotides agree with TRBD2. This CDR3 has 13 amino acids. With V trimmed by 7 bases and J by 2 bases, 6 bases remained unmatched. CDR1 and CDR2 from the germline V gene are SQVTM and ANQGSEA. CDR3 loop: CSASSGATYEQYF. CDR3 nucleotides: TGCAGCGCTTCTAGCGGGGCCACCTACGAGCAGTACTTC.

The chain combines TRBV7-2 with TRBJ1-1; no definite D call. V was clipped by 1 base and J by 5 bases, with 17 bases between them. CDR1 is SGHTA and CDR2 is FQGNSA in the germline V gene. This CDR3 is 16 amino acids long. Here the CDR3 reads CASSLEKVGMGTEAFF. Here the CDR3 DNA reads TGTGCCAGCAGCTTAGAAAAGGTGGGAATGGGAACTGAAGCTTTCTTT.

CDR3 sequence reads: CASSQSYGGVDEQYV. In DNA form, the CDR3 reads TGTGCCAGCAGCCAATCGTACGGGGGGGTGGACGAGCAGTACGTC. The chain links TRBV7-6 to TRBJ2-7, with TRBD2 matching over 8 bases. This CDR3 has 15 amino acids. Trimming cost V 5 bases and J 5 bases; bases outside gene matches: 11. Per germline, CDR1 SGHVS and CDR2 FNYEAQ.

As for this clonotype: A read error may produce the germline difference seen at one junction end. The J gene is TRBJ2-7, the V gene TRBV6-1, with D tentatively TRBD1 (5 bases). Germline V gives CDR1 MNHNS, CDR2 SASEGT. The CDR3 extends over 14 amino acids. The CDR3 region is CASSEGQGYYEQYF. As DNA, the CDR3 is TGTGCCAGCAGCGAAGGCCAGGGATACTACGAGCAGTACTTC.

The chain employs TRBV10-3 and TRBJ1-2; 8 bases are a match to TRBD1. This CDR3 contains 14 residues. Per the germline V gene, CDR1 is ENHRY and CDR2 is SYGVKD. The CDR3 loop reads CASLGQVGVDGYTF. The DNA for the CDR3 is TGTGCTAGTCTGGGACAGGTGGGGGTTGATGGCTACACCTTC.

V gene TRBV7-9 combines with J gene TRBJ2-1, with 8 bases lining up with TRBD1. TRBJ2-7 explains the end of the DNA better; the J call may be wrong. This CDR3 is 12 amino acids long. Germline V CDR1 and CDR2: SEHNR, FQNEAQ (reference sequence). The CDR3 sequence: CASGTGSYEQYV. CDR3 coding DNA: TGTGCCAGCGGGACAGGCTCCTACGAGCAGTACGTC.

This clonotype was counted a few times. The chain has TRBV2 and TRBJ2-2, with 7 bases aligning to TRBD2. Germline CDR1 reads SNHLY; CDR2 reads FYNNEI. V gave up 1 base and J gave up 1 base; unmatched junction bases: 9. This CDR3 has 18 amino acids. CDR3 nucleotides: TGTGCCAGCAGTGAAGTGGGGACTAACTCGGGGAACACCGGGGAGCTGTTTTTT. This codes for CASSEVGTNSGNTGELFF.

This clonotype was counted between two and nine times. The chain is built from TRBV5-1 and TRBJ1-3; 7 nucleotides align to TRBD1. Germline lookup yields CDR1 SGHRS and CDR2 YFSETQ. Trimming cost V 5 bases and J 0 bases; bases outside gene matches: 5. This CDR3 spans 15 amino acids. The DNA for the CDR3 is TGCGCCAGCAGTTCGACAGGGAGCTCTGGAAACACCATATATTTT. Its protein product is CASSSTGSSGNTIYF.

This clonotype was seen more than once but under ten times. The rearrangement joins TRBV6-2 or TRBV6-3 to TRBJ2-1; D gene ambiguous. The CDR3 extends over 14 amino acids. Germline V gene data show CDR1 as MNHEY and CDR2 as SVGEGT. The V end lost 7 bases, the J end lost 0 bases, and 10 bases lay between the germline ends. CDR3: CASTGPGSYNEQFF. CDR3 in DNA: TGTGCCAGCACCGGGCCCGGCTCCTACAATGAGCAGTTCTTC.